These 25 T cell receptor beta chains share one sample of origin, sequenced in a study of control samples from healthy donors and cancer patients. Here immunoSEQ multiplex PCR was the method, and the copy in TCRdb shows in-frame clones only, minus some. The data hold about 130,000 clones, with about 90% observed a single time. The sequencing sample was made of blood. The receptors originated from a man aged 18 to 35 in good health.

The V gene is TRBV7-9, the J gene TRBJ1-3; the D gene is possibly TRBD1 (5 bases). This CDR3 is built from 14 residues. The V end was cut by 5 bases, the J end by 2 bases, with 10 bases between. CDR1 is SEHNR, CDR2 FQNEAQ, per germline (reference sequence). The CDR3 loop reads CASSRDRAGNTIYF. For the CDR3, the DNA is TGTGCCAGCAGCCGGGACCGCGCTGGAAACACCATATATTTT.

This chain uses TRBV11-1 with TRBJ1-5; TRBD1 is a possible D gene (5 bases). There are 16 residues in the CDR3. Germline CDR1 and CDR2: SGHAT and FQDESV (reference sequence). Trimming took off 1 base at V and 7 bases at J, with 17 bases between the two ends. The CDR3 DNA sequence: TGTGCCAGCAGCTTAGGGGACGCCGGAGGATACCAGCCCCAGCATTTT. Protein product: CASSLGDAGGYQPQHF. Full variable domain (missing parts from reference TRBV11-1 and TRBJ1-5): EAEVAQSPRYKITEKSQAVAFWCDPISGHATLYWYRQILGQGPELLVQFQDESVVDDSQLPKDRFSAERLKGVDSTLKIQPAELGDSAMYLCASSLGDAGGYQPQHFGDGTRLSIL.

The chain employs TRBV9 and TRBJ1-2; no clear D gene. V was pared by 6 bases and J by 4 bases, with 10 bases between. From germline, CDR1 is SGDLS and CDR2 YYNGEE. The CDR3 totals 12 residues. The CDR3 DNA reads TGTGCCAGCAAGGCGGGAGCCTATGGCTACACCTTC. Its protein product is CASKAGAYGYTF.

The J gene is TRBJ1-5, the V gene TRBV5-1, with TRBD1 matching over 8 bases. Germline values: CDR1 SGHRS, CDR2 YFSETQ. V lost 5 bases to trimming and J lost 7 bases; unmatched junction nucleotides: 11. This CDR3 region has 15 residues. The CDR3 nucleotides read TGCGCCAGCAGTTCGCAGGGGGCATCAGGACAGCCCCAGCATTTT. This codes for CASSSQGASGQPQHF. The variable domain in full, completed from reference TRBV5-1 and TRBJ1-5, reads KAGVTQTPRYLIKTRGQQVTLSCSPISGHRSVSWYQQTPGQGLQFLFEYFSETQRNKGNFPGRFSGRQFSNSRSEMNVSTLELGDSALYLCASSSQGASGQPQHFGDGTRLSIL.

The rearrangement uses TRBV6-2 or TRBV6-3 and TRBJ2-7; TRBD2 is a possible D gene (6 bases). The CDR3 totals 15 residues. The V end was cut by 6 bases, the J end by 4 bases, with 19 bases between. Germline V CDR1 and CDR2: MNHEY, SVGEGT. The CDR3 bases are TGTGCCAGCAGCCGACGGCGGGGTCTGGGTTACGAGCAGTACTTC. It is translated as CASSRRRGLGYEQYF.

V is TRBV7-9 and J is TRBJ2-7, with D perhaps assigned TRBD1 or TRBD2 (5 bases each). The CDR3 has 16 residues. Germline V gene sequence: CDR1 SEHNR, CDR2 FQNEAQ (reference sequence). V shed 4 bases and J shed 0 bases, with 16 bases lying between them. This CDR3 reads CASSSPPQGVSYEQYF. The CDR3 DNA reads TGTGCCAGCAGCTCACCCCCGCAGGGAGTCTCCTACGAGCAGTACTTC.

V gene TRBV6-4 combines with J gene TRBJ2-1; D is perhaps TRBD1 or TRBD2 (5 bases each). From germline, CDR1 is MRHNA and CDR2 SNTAGT. The length of the CDR3 is 14 residues. The V gene lost 3 bases and the J gene lost 4 bases, with 10 bases spanning the gap. CDR3 nucleotides: TGTGCCAGCAGTGATGGGACGGATTACAATGAGCAGTTCTTC. It codes for CASSDGTDYNEQFF.

This clone came up once. The J gene is TRBJ2-3, the V gene TRBV28; 9 nucleotides agree with TRBD2. This CDR3 spans 17 amino acids. CDR1 is MDHEN, CDR2 SYDVKM, per germline. J lost 1 base, V lost 3 bases, and 8 bases had no gene match. The CDR3 loop is CASSLAGGGGGTDTQYF. Written as DNA, the CDR3 is TGTGCCAGCAGTTTGGCGGGTGGCGGGGGGGGCACAGATACGCAGTATTTT.

The chain employs TRBV29-1 and TRBJ2-1, with TRBD1 identical over 11 bases. V lost 7 bases, J lost 7 bases, and 3 bases stayed unmatched. Germline lookup yields CDR1 SQVTM and CDR2 ANQGSEA. The CDR3 has 12 residues. The DNA for the CDR3 is TGCAGCGCAGGGACAGGGGGGAATGAGCAGTTCTTC. Its translation is CSAGTGGNEQFF.

The gene calls are TRBV24-1 and TRBJ1-1; 7 bases agree with TRBD1. V lost 4 bases, J lost 8 bases, and 9 bases stayed unmatched. The length of the CDR3 is 14 residues. The germline CDR1 and CDR2 sequences are KGHDR and SFDVKD. CDR3 region: CATSDSTGVGEAFF. For the CDR3, the DNA is TGTGCCACCAGTGACTCAACAGGGGTTGGGGAAGCTTTCTTT.

V and J are TRBV6-5 and TRBJ2-7; a possible D gene is TRBD2 (5 bases). Trimming shortened V by 2 bases and J by 4 bases, and 15 bases separated the two germline ends. The CDR3 has 15 residues. CDR1 is MNHEY, CDR2 SVGAGI, per germline. The CDR3 DNA is TGTGCCAGCAGTTACCGGGAAGGTCGTAGTTACGAGCAGTACTTC. Amino acid sequence: CASSYREGRSYEQYF.

The chain carries TRBV12-5 and TRBJ2-3; 7 nucleotides match TRBD2. From germline, CDR1 is LGHNT and CDR2 FRNRAP. V dropped 7 bases and J dropped 5; count of bases not matched to a gene: 21. This CDR3 has 18 residues. CDR3 protein: CASALVLRGGATLDTQYF. For the CDR3, the DNA is TGTGCTAGTGCCCTGGTACTAAGGGGAGGGGCCACATTAGATACGCAGTATTTT. The full variable domain, with the rest looked up from reference TRBV12-5 and TRBJ2-3, is DARVTQTPRHKVTEMGQEVTMRCQPILGHNTVFWYRQTMMQGLELLAYFRNRAPLDDSGMPKDRFSAEMPDATLATLKIQPSEPRDSAVYFCASALVLRGGATLDTQYFGPGTRLTVL.

The rearrangement uses TRBV30 and TRBJ1-1; D possibly corresponds to TRBD1 (5 bases). The V gene lost 1 base and the J gene lost 4 bases, with 10 bases spanning the gap. The CDR3 is made up of 13 amino acids. CDR1 is GTSNPN and CDR2 is SVGIG in the germline V gene (reference sequence). The CDR3 region is CAWSGGALTEAFF. CDR3 DNA: TGTGCCTGGAGTGGAGGGGCTCTCACTGAAGCTTTCTTT.

This clone appeared a single time. The chain has TRBV3-1 (or the pseudogene TRBV3-2) and TRBJ2-1; D call uncertain. Germline values: CDR1 LGHDT, CDR2 YNNKEL (reference sequence). This CDR3 has 12 residues. V gave up 8 bases and J gave up 5 bases, with 10 bases separating them. CDR3 coding DNA: TGTGCCAGCGGGAATCGCCACAATGAGCAGTTCTTC. Encoded protein: CASGNRHNEQFF.

The chain employs TRBV28 and TRBJ2-3; 11 bases align to TRBD2. This CDR3 contains 15 residues. CDR1 and CDR2 from the germline V gene are MDHEN and SYDVKM. With 5 bases clipped from V and 4 bases from J, the junction kept 5 bases outside the gene matches. The CDR3 protein is CASSVAGGPSDTQYF. As DNA, the CDR3 is TGTGCCAGCAGTGTAGCGGGAGGGCCTTCAGATACGCAGTATTTT.

V usage is TRBV28 and J usage is TRBJ1-2, with 11 bases aligning to TRBD1. CDR1 and CDR2 (germline): MDHEN, SYDVKM. V trimming: 5 bases; J trimming: 6 bases; junction bases outside the gene matches: 8. The CDR3 contains 15 residues. CDR3 nucleotides: TGTGCCAGCAGTGGTGGGACAGGGGGTAGAGATGGCTACACCTTC. Translation gives CASSGGTGGRDGYTF.

V and J are TRBV28 and TRBJ1-4; TRBD1 is a possible D gene (5 bases). Per germline, CDR1 MDHEN and CDR2 SYDVKM. This CDR3 is 15 amino acids long. V lost 5 bases, J lost 3 bases, and 13 bases lay in between. CDR3 loop: CASSAPGLSNEKLFF. For the CDR3, the DNA is TGTGCCAGCAGTGCCCCAGGGCTTTCTAATGAAAAACTGTTTTTT.

This clone was detected only a few times. The chain recombines TRBV20-1 with TRBJ2-5; D is unresolved. Between the trimmed V and J ends, which lost 4 bases and 3 bases, there was a span of 6 bases. The CDR3 runs to 11 residues. Germline V gene data show CDR1 as DFQATT and CDR2 as SNEGSKA (reference sequence). The CDR3 region is CSATTEETQYF. The DNA for the CDR3 is TGCAGTGCTACTACCGAAGAGACCCAGTACTTC.

V is TRBV27 and J is TRBJ2-2; D is uncertain. This CDR3 contains 15 residues. Germline V CDR1 and CDR2: MNHEY, SMNVEV (reference sequence). Trimming removed 3 bases from V and 2 bases from J, with 10 bases in between. CDR3 nucleotides: TGTGCCAGCAGTTTCGTGTCTGGAAACACCGGGGAGCTGTTTTTT. Encoded protein: CASSFVSGNTGELFF.

This clone was counted once. The CDR3 loop is CASSYASLSTVDNEQFF. The DNA for the CDR3 is TGTGCCAGCAGTTACGCTTCTTTGAGCACCGTAGACAATGAGCAGTTCTTC. J is TRBJ2-1 and V is TRBV6-2 or TRBV6-3; D ambiguous. Germline CDR1 and CDR2: MNHEY and SVGEGT. This CDR3 has 17 residues. Trimming pared 2 bases from V and 5 bases from J, leaving 19 bases between.

This chain connects TRBV24-1 to TRBJ2-2, with D possibly matching TRBD1 (5 bases). The CDR3 is made up of 13 amino acids. The V and J ends lost 2 bases and 8 bases respectively, with 8 bases between them. CDR1 and CDR2 from the germline V gene are KGHDR and SFDVKD. CDR3 region: CATSDSNRGELFF. The DNA of the CDR3 is TGTGCCACCAGTGATTCAAACAGGGGGGAGCTGTTTTTT.

The chain recombines TRBV5-4 with TRBJ2-2; no clear D. The CDR3 extends over 13 amino acids. The V end lost 7 bases, the J end lost 3 bases, and 10 bases lay between the germline ends. Germline CDR1 SGHNT, CDR2 YYREEE (reference sequence). The CDR3 sequence: CASEKVDTGELFF. The CDR3 DNA follows: TGTGCCAGCGAAAAGGTTGACACCGGGGAGCTGTTTTTT.

The CDR3 bases are TGCAGCGTCGCAAACGGAGAAAAACTGTTTTTT. As protein: CSVANGEKLFF. This chain connects TRBV29-1 to TRBJ1-4; D is unresolved. There are 11 residues in the CDR3. V lost 6 bases to trimming and J lost 8 bases, with 10 bases between them. Germline V gives CDR1 SQVTM, CDR2 ANQGSEA.

CDR3 loop: CASSLQQGDHEQFF. DNA for the CDR3: TGTGCCAGCAGCTTGCAACAGGGGGACCATGAGCAGTTCTTC. V gene TRBV5-4 combines with J gene TRBJ2-1; 8 bases are shared with TRBD1. CDR3 length: 14 residues. Germline CDR1 is SGHNT and CDR2 is YYREEE (reference sequence). Losses at the gene ends were 1 base for V and 8 bases for J; bases not matched to a gene: 5. The full variable domain, completed using reference TRBV5-4 and TRBJ2-1, is ETGVTQSPTHLIKTRGQQVTLRCSSQSGHNTVSWYQQALGQGPQFIFQYYREEENGRGNFPPRFSGLQFPNYSSELNVNALELDDSALYLCASSLQQGDHEQFFGPGTRLTVL.

The genes are TRBV2 and TRBJ1-1; D possibly corresponds to TRBD1 (5 bases). V lost 4 bases, J lost 10 bases, and 16 bases lay in between. CDR1 SNHLY and CDR2 FYNNEI come from the germline V gene. The CDR3 extends over 13 amino acids. This CDR3 reads CASSVARQSGAFF. CDR3 nucleotide sequence: TGTGCCAGCAGTGTCGCGAGACAGAGCGGAGCTTTCTTT.